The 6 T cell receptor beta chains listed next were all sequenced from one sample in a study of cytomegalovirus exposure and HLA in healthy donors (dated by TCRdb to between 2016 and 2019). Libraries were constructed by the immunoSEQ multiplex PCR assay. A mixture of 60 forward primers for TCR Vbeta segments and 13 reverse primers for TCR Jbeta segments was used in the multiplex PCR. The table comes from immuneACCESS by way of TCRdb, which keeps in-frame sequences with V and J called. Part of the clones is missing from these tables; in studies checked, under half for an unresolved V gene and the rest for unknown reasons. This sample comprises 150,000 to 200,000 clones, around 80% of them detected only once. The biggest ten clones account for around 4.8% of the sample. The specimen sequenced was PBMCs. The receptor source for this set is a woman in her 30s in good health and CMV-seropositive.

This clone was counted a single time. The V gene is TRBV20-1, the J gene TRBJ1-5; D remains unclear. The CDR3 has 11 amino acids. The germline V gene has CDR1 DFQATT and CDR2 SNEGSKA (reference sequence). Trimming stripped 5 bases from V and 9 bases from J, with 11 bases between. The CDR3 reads CSAGGVGPQHF. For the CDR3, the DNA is TGCAGTGCTGGCGGAGTAGGGCCCCAGCATTTT.

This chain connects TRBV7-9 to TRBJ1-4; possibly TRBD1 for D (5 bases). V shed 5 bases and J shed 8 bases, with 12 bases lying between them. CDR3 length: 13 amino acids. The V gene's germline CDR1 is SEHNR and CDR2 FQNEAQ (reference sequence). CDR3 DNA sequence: TGTGCCAGCAGCGCCCCGGGGGGAGAAAAACTGTTTTTT. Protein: CASSAPGGEKLFF. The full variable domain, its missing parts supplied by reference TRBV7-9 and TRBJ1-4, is DTGVSQNPRHKITKRGQNVTFRCDPISEHNRLYWYRQTLGQGPEFLTYFQNEAQLEKSRLLSDRFSAERPKGSFSTLEIQRTEQGDSAMYLCASSAPGGEKLFFGSGTQLSVL.

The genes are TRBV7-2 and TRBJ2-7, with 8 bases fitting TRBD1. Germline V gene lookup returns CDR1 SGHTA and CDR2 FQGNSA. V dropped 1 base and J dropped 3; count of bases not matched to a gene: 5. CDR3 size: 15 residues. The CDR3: CASSLGQGAFYEQYF. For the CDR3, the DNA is TGTGCCAGCAGCTTAGGTCAGGGGGCCTTCTACGAGCAGTACTTC.

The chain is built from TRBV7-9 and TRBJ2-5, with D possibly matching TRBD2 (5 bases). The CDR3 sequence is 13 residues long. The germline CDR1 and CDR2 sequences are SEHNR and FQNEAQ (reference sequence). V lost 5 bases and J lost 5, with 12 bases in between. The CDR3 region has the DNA TGTGCCAGCAGCCGAGCGGCTCTGGAGACCCAGTACTTC. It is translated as CASSRAALETQYF.

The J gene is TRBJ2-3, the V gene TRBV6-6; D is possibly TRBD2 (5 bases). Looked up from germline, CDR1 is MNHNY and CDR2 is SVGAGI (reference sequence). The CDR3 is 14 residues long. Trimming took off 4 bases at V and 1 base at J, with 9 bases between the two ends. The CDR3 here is CASSSTSRTDTQYF. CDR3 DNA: TGTGCCAGCAGTTCTACTAGTCGCACAGATACGCAGTATTTT.

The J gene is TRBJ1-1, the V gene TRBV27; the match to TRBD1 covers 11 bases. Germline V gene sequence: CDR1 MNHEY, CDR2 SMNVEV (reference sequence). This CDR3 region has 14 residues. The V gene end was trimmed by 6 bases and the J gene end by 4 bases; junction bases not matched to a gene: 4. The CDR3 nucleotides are TGTGCCAGCAGGGGGACAGGGGGGTTCACTGAAGCTTTCTTT. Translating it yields CASRGTGGFTEAFF.